The clone carrying this T cell receptor beta chain was counted many times. Its matching antigen is unknown. Germline CDR1 is SNHLY and CDR2 is FYNNEI. This CDR3 region has 13 residues. V was pared by 3 bases and J by 9 bases, with 5 bases of the junction left unmatched. The sample belongs to a study of T cells in Graves' hyperthyroidism and ophthalmopathy. About the research overall: Peripheral blood was drawn at first diagnosis, prior to all treatment.

TCR beta CDR3 sequences were amplified from RNA transcripts. First-round RT-PCR of the TCR CDR3 relied on the HTBI primer set. TCRdb reprocessed the multiplex PCR reads with MiXCR, giving one entry per CDR3 protein. The sample contains about 610,000 distinct CDR3 sequences, 16% of which appear only once. Study-wide results and caveats: Blood shared most expanded thyroid clonotypes above 0.001. Median prediction lead before ophthalmopathy onset was 6.5 months with the model.

The receptor comes from a woman aged 35 to 49 with Graves' ophthalmopathy. The chain couples TRBV2 to TRBJ2-1; 7 nucleotides agree with TRBD1. The material sequenced was blood. The chain's CDR3 is CASSDQGEGEQFF. The CDR3 DNA reads TGTGCCAGCAGTGACCAGGGGGAAGGTGAGCAGTTCTTC.